The 21 T cell receptor beta chains presented below share a single source sample, sequenced in a study of early T cells in non-severe SARS-CoV-2 infection. TCRdb re-called the 5' RACE reads with MiXCR, one entry per CDR3 protein. Here the sample spans 28,000 or so distinct CDR3 sequences, 3.9% being singletons. The sequenced material came from whole blood. Source of these receptors: an adult who was a healthcare worker with PCR-confirmed SARS-CoV-2 infection or an uninfected control (not recorded which).

The sample holds a few counts of this clonotype. The chain employs TRBV5-1 and TRBJ1-6; maybe TRBD1 (6 bases). V was shortened by 0 bases and J by 7 bases, with 8 bases between the two germline ends. The germline gives CDR1 SGHRS, CDR2 YFSETQ. The CDR3 runs 14 residues. This chain's CDR3 is CASSLDQGNSPLHF. The CDR3 DNA is TGCGCCAGCAGCTTGGATCAGGGGAATTCACCCCTCCACTTT. The full variable domain, completed using reference TRBV5-1 and TRBJ1-6, is KAGVTQTPRYLIKTRGQQVTLSCSPISGHRSVSWYQQTPGQGLQFLFEYFSETQRNKGNFPGRFSGRQFSNSRSEMNVSTLELGDSALYLCASSLDQGNSPLHFGNGTRLTVT.

The rearrangement joins TRBV2 to TRBJ1-5, with 7 bases lining up with TRBD1. From germline, CDR1 is SNHLY and CDR2 FYNNEI. The trim removed 6 bases at V and 6 bases at J, leaving 11 bases unmatched. This CDR3 comprises 15 residues. CDR3 amino acids: CASRVTTGDGQPQHF. The CDR3 region has the DNA TGTGCCAGCAGAGTCACCACAGGGGACGGTCAGCCCCAGCATTTT.

This clonotype was counted ten times or more. The V and J genes are TRBV19 and TRBJ2-1, with TRBD2 matching 9 bases. The CDR3 is 14 amino acids. The V gene's germline CDR1 is LNHDA and CDR2 SQIVND (reference sequence). V dropped 5 bases and J dropped 7; count of bases not matched to a gene: 6. The CDR3 loop is CASSLGLAGNEQFF. The CDR3 DNA is TGTGCCAGTAGTCTGGGACTAGCAGGGAATGAGCAGTTCTTC.

This clonotype occurred many times. The genes are TRBV20-1 and TRBJ1-5; D gene uncertain. The V gene lost 0 bases and the J gene lost 4 bases, with 7 bases spanning the gap. Germline-derived CDR1 and CDR2 are DFQATT and SNEGSKA (reference sequence). This CDR3 contains 13 residues. The CDR3 sequence: CSARESGNQPQHF. In DNA, the CDR3 is TGCAGTGCTAGAGAGTCGGGGAATCAGCCCCAGCATTTT.

This clonotype has a count of ten or more. The rearrangement links TRBV11-2 to TRBJ2-5, with 7 bases lining up with TRBD2. Germline lookup yields CDR1 SGHAT and CDR2 FQNNGV. The CDR3 is 14 residues long. The V and J ends lost 5 bases and 4 bases, in that order; junction bases with no gene match: 7. DNA of the CDR3: TGTGCCAGCAGCCTCGCCGGGGGGATAGAGACCCAGTACTTC. This encodes CASSLAGGIETQYF. The variable domain in full, completed from reference TRBV11-2 and TRBJ2-5, reads EAGVAQSPRYKIIEKRQSVAFWCNPISGHATLYWYQQILGQGPKLLIQFQNNGVVDDSQLPKDRFSAERLKGVDSTLKIQPAKLEDSAVYLCASSLAGGIETQYFGPGTRLLVL.

This clonotype was observed a handful of times. This chain's CDR3 is CASSPQGSTNEKLFF. The CDR3 DNA follows: TGTGCCAGCAGCCCCCAGGGATCAACTAATGAAAAACTGTTTTTT. The chain is built from TRBV7-2 and TRBJ1-4; the D gene is possibly TRBD1 (5 bases). Germline V gives CDR1 SGHTA, CDR2 FQGNSA. The CDR3 runs to 15 residues. V was clipped by 5 bases and J by 0 bases, with 10 bases between them.

In regard to this clonotype: The germline gene is not matched at one end of the junction; a read error may be the cause. The V and J genes are TRBV4-2 and TRBJ1-1, with TRBD1 as a possible D gene (5 bases). This CDR3 contains 13 residues. Germline V gene sequence: CDR1 LGHNA, CDR2 YNFKEQ. DNA of the CDR3: TGTGTCAGCTGCCAGGGATTAAACACTGAAGCTTTCTTT. This gives the protein CVSCQGLNTEAFF.

The chain uses TRBV20-1 and TRBJ2-3; tentatively, D is TRBD1 or TRBD2 (5 bases each). The CDR3 has 17 amino acids. V lost 5 bases and J lost 6, with 27 bases in between. From germline, CDR1 is DFQATT and CDR2 SNEGSKA (reference sequence). The DNA of the CDR3 is TGCAGTGCTCGATCGCCTGGGGGACCCAGAAAGGCGGATACGCAGTATTTT. This encodes CSARSPGGPRKADTQYF.

This clonotype was counted many times. The rearrangement joins TRBV6-4 to TRBJ2-2, with D hard to call. Germline V gives CDR1 MRHNA, CDR2 SNTAGT. Trimming took off 2 bases at V and 4 bases at J, with 8 bases between the two ends. The CDR3 has 14 amino acids. This chain's CDR3 is CASSDGIGTGELFF. CDR3 coding DNA: TGTGCCAGCAGTGACGGCATAGGCACCGGGGAGCTGTTTTTT.

This clonotype has just one count. J is TRBJ2-5 and V is TRBV2, with TRBD2 matching over 10 bases. V lost 6 bases and J lost 2; bases outside the gene matches: 9. Germline-derived CDR1 and CDR2 are SNHLY and FYNNEI. The CDR3 covers 16 residues. The CDR3 coding sequence is TGTGCCAGCAGAGCGCCGGGACTAGCGTTTCAAGAGACCCAGTACTTC. Translating gives CASRAPGLAFQETQYF.

Many counts were recorded for this clonotype. The J gene is TRBJ1-1, the V gene TRBV7-6; D uncertain. The CDR3 is made up of 11 amino acids. V lost 3 bases and J 7 bases, leaving 6 bases between the germline ends. The germline gives CDR1 SGHVS, CDR2 FNYEAQ. This CDR3 is CASSLGNEAFF. The CDR3 DNA sequence: TGTGCCAGCAGCTTGGGGAATGAAGCTTTCTTT.

This clonotype is medium-sized within its sample. The V gene is TRBV29-1, the J gene TRBJ2-4; weak D call: TRBD2 (5 bases). Looked up from germline, CDR1 is SQVTM and CDR2 is ANQGSEA. The CDR3 totals 12 residues. Trimming shortened V by 1 base and J by 5 bases, and 6 bases separated the two germline ends. CDR3 bases: TGCAGCGTTGAAGGGGGAGAAAACATTCAGTACTTC. As protein: CSVEGGENIQYF.

This clonotype was seen at least ten times. V gene TRBV29-1 combines with J gene TRBJ1-2; possibly TRBD1 for D (5 bases). This CDR3 has 12 residues. V lost 7 bases and J 6 bases, leaving 15 bases between the germline ends. CDR1 and CDR2 (germline): SQVTM, ANQGSEA. CDR3 in amino acids: CSGLEGNNGYTF. The CDR3 nucleotides read TGCAGCGGGCTCGAGGGGAACAATGGCTACACCTTC.

This clonotype has a count of ten or more. V and J are TRBV7-2 and TRBJ2-5; D gene unclear. This CDR3 contains 12 residues. The germline gives CDR1 SGHTA, CDR2 FQGNSA. The germline V and J ends were trimmed by 6 bases and 4 bases, with 9 bases remaining between them. CDR3 in amino acids: CASSLSRETQYF. CDR3 coding DNA: TGTGCCAGCAGTCTATCTAGAGAGACCCAGTACTTC.

This clonotype was seen repeatedly, ten times or more. J is TRBJ2-7 and V is TRBV7-2; tentatively, D is TRBD1 (5 bases). V lost 0 bases to trimming and J lost 2 bases, with 11 bases between them. The CDR3 extends over 15 amino acids. The germline CDR1 and CDR2 sequences are SGHTA and FQGNSA. CDR3 loop: CASSLALRQTYEQYF. CDR3 bases: TGTGCCAGCAGCTTAGCGCTGAGACAGACCTACGAGCAGTACTTC.

This clonotype came up many times. The gene calls are TRBV6-6 and TRBJ1-3; possibly TRBD1 for D (5 bases). V was trimmed by 6 bases and J by 0 bases, leaving 12 bases between them. CDR1 is MNHNY and CDR2 is SVGAGI in the germline V gene (reference sequence). The CDR3 has 15 residues. The CDR3 region is CASRQADNSGNTIYF. The DNA of the CDR3 is TGTGCCAGCAGACAAGCGGACAACTCTGGAAACACCATATATTTT.

This clonotype showed up many times. V usage is TRBV19 and J usage is TRBJ1-2; D might be TRBD1 (5 bases). Trimming removed 7 bases from V and 4 bases from J, with 16 bases in between. The CDR3 extends over 14 amino acids. Germline loops: CDR1 LNHDA, CDR2 SQIVND (reference sequence). CDR3 in DNA: TGTGCCAGTACCCAGCGAGGGGAGAGCTATGGCTACACCTTC. Its protein is CASTQRGESYGYTF.

This clonotype showed up many times. The chain combines TRBV7-3 with TRBJ2-7, with D unclear. Germline V lookup: CDR1 SGHTA, CDR2 FQGTGA. The CDR3 consists of 13 residues. V was shortened by 0 bases and J by 7 bases, with 10 bases between the two germline ends. The CDR3 spells CASSLTPNREQYF. The CDR3 DNA is TGTGCCAGCAGCTTAACTCCAAATCGGGAGCAGTACTTC.

At least ten counts were recorded for this clonotype. V and J are TRBV9 and TRBJ1-1; TRBD1 agrees at 7 bases. Germline V CDR1 and CDR2: SGDLS, YYNGEE. The V and J ends lost 0 bases and 7 bases, in that order; junction bases with no gene match: 9. The CDR3 contains 15 residues. Written as DNA, the CDR3 is TGTGCCAGCAGCGTAGAGCCAGGGGGGTTCGATGAAGCTTTCTTT. This gives the protein CASSVEPGGFDEAFF.

This clonotype is termed large. The chain has TRBV5-5 and TRBJ2-3, with D possibly TRBD2 on 6 matching bases. The ends were cut back, 1 base at V and 4 bases at J, with 13 bases in the middle. The CDR3 has 15 residues. Looked up from germline, CDR1 is SGHKS and CDR2 is YYEKEE (reference sequence). The CDR3 loop is CASSLKRGSADTQYF. CDR3 bases: TGTGCCAGCAGCTTGAAACGGGGGAGCGCAGATACGCAGTATTTT.

This clonotype was counted at least ten times. The V call is TRBV19, the J call TRBJ1-1; 7 bases map to TRBD1. Unmatched junction bases numbered 4, after V lost 8 bases and J lost 1 base. Germline V lookup: CDR1 LNHDA, CDR2 SQIVND (reference sequence). The CDR3 runs 13 residues. DNA for the CDR3: TGTGCCAGTTCGACAGGGAGGAACACTGAAGCTTTCTTT. This translates into CASSTGRNTEAFF.